The 8 T cell receptor beta chains presented below share a single source sample, sequenced in a study of blood T cell repertoires in COVID-19. Some clones are missing from TCRdb's copy, which holds only in-frame ones; the method was immunoSEQ multiplex PCR. The data hold tens of thousands of clones, with about 89% observed a single time. The sample consisted of peripheral blood. The receptors were sampled from a man between 50 and 59 years old with COVID-19, enrolled during active disease.

The V call is TRBV7-2, the J call TRBJ2-5; D might be TRBD1 (6 bases). Trimming shortened V by 5 bases and J by 4 bases, and 17 bases separated the two germline ends. Per germline, CDR1 SGHTA and CDR2 FQGNSA. The CDR3 contains 15 residues. The DNA for the CDR3 is TGTGCCAGCAGCCCGGGGTGGGGGCGCGGAGAGACCCAGTACTTC. Protein product: CASSPGWGRGETQYF.

This clone has a single count. CDR3 protein: CASSQDLPVQGSGNTIYF. Written as DNA, the CDR3 is TGTGCCAGCAGCCAAGATCTCCCTGTCCAGGGGTCCGGAAACACCATATATTTT. The chain joins TRBV4-2 to TRBJ1-3; possible D gene TRBD1, 6 bases. In germline, CDR1 is LGHNA, CDR2 YNFKEQ. The CDR3 totals 18 residues. V dropped 0 bases and J dropped 4 bases, with 19 bases sitting between them.

This sequence joins TRBV6-5 and TRBJ2-7; D is unresolved. This CDR3 has 14 amino acids. The germline V and J ends were trimmed by 7 bases and 0 bases, with 13 bases remaining between them. Germline V CDR1 and CDR2: MNHEY, SVGAGI. Here the CDR3 reads CASKTTMSSYEQYF. The CDR3 DNA sequence: TGTGCCAGCAAGACAACCATGAGCTCCTACGAGCAGTACTTC.

The chain carries TRBV7-8 and TRBJ1-1; D is perhaps TRBD1 (6 bases). Looked up from germline, CDR1 is SGHVS and CDR2 is FQNEAQ. V was trimmed by 5 bases and J by 3 bases, leaving 16 bases between them. The CDR3 totals 15 residues. The CDR3 nucleotides are TGTGCCAGCAGCCCCACAGGGTCCGTAGACACTGAAGCTTTCTTT. It encodes CASSPTGSVDTEAFF.

This rearrangement joins TRBV25-1 to TRBJ1-1; TRBD1 aligns across 7 bases. The CDR3 has 15 amino acids. V lost 1 base to trimming and J lost 3 bases; unmatched junction nucleotides: 5. CDR1 and CDR2 from the germline V gene are MGHDK and SYGVNS. The CDR3 loop is CASSESRTGYTEAFF. The CDR3 DNA reads TGTGCCAGCAGTGAATCCCGGACAGGCTACACTGAAGCTTTCTTT. The complete variable domain, with remaining parts taken from reference TRBV25-1 and TRBJ1-1, reads EADIYQTPRYLVIGTGKKITLECSQTMGHDKMYWYQQDPGMELHLIHYSYGVNSTEKGDLSSESTVSRIRTEHFPLTLESARPSHTSQYLCASSESRTGYTEAFFGQGTRLTVV.

In its sample, this clone was seen once. The chain carries TRBV2 and TRBJ1-2; 9 nucleotides match TRBD1. This CDR3 comprises 14 residues. Trimming cost V 5 bases and J 2 bases; bases outside gene matches: 3. Per germline, CDR1 SNHLY and CDR2 FYNNEI. Written as DNA, the CDR3 is TGTGCCAGCAGTATACAGGGGGCGAACTATGGCTACACCTTC. This codes for CASSIQGANYGYTF.

The J gene is TRBJ2-1, the V gene TRBV5-1; tentatively, D is TRBD2 (5 bases). CDR1 is SGHRS and CDR2 is YFSETQ in the germline V gene. Deletions cut 4 bases from V and 4 bases from J, with 15 bases between. The CDR3 runs to 15 residues. CDR3 in DNA: TGCGCCAGCAGCGGAGGACTTTTTTCTTACAATGAGCAGTTCTTC. Translating it yields CASSGGLFSYNEQFF. The variable domain in full, completed from reference TRBV5-1 and TRBJ2-1, reads KAGVTQTPRYLIKTRGQQVTLSCSPISGHRSVSWYQQTPGQGLQFLFEYFSETQRNKGNFPGRFSGRQFSNSRSEMNVSTLELGDSALYLCASSGGLFSYNEQFFGPGTRLTVL.

This clone has a single count. One end of the junction varies from germline; a read error may be responsible. The rearrangement links TRBV3-1 (or the pseudogene TRBV3-2) to TRBJ1-4; D ambiguous. Per germline, CDR1 LGHDT and CDR2 YNNKEL (reference sequence). The CDR3 consists of 12 residues. Here the CDR3 DNA reads TGTGCCAGCAGCCAAACCGGACGCCCGGAGGTTTTT. Residues: CASSQTGRPEVF.